This T cell receptor (beta chain) came from a study of blood T cell repertoires in COVID-19. Study in general: The samples span acute and convalescent COVID-19 from the United States, Italy and Spain. The analysed material was cDNA or gDNA that came from T cells, B-cell-depleted T cells, or PBMCs.

Source study methods: For nucleated cells, counts were estimated from reference gene primer amplification. TCRdb keeps only in-frame clones here, not all; method: immunoSEQ multiplex PCR. The DNA gave D and trimming, while V, J and clone size come from that table. The data show roughly 200,000 clones, 90% seen once. In germline, CDR1 is SGHRS, CDR2 YFSETQ. The CDR3 is made up of 15 amino acids. V shed 4 bases and J shed 4 bases, with 14 bases lying between them. The rearrangement uses TRBV5-1 and TRBJ2-2; D is possibly TRBD2 (6 bases). Sequenced: peripheral blood. This clonotype originated in a man between 45 and 60 years old with acute or convalescent COVID-19. The CDR3, as DNA: TGCGCCAGCAGCCCGACGAGGGGAGGCACCGGGGAGCTGTTTTTT. It yields the protein CASSPTRGGTGELFF.